The 30 T cell receptor beta chains listed next were all sequenced from one sample in a study of vaccination and CD4 T cells after COVID-19. Their recognized antigens are unknown. Described treatment: approximately nine-day PBMC culture with coronavirus spike peptide pools or control peptides (ViraFEST assay). The Oncomine TCR Beta short-read assay was applied to DNA of cultured CD4+ T cells. TCRdb reprocessed the PCR reads via MiXCR and lists one record per CDR3 protein. This sample has approximately 21,000 distinct CDR3 sequences, with under 70% found just once. What was sequenced was CD4+ T cells from blood, cultured in vitro. Receptor source: a human donor who had recovered from COVID-19.

The CDR3 region is CASRGASSSYNEQFF. The CDR3 DNA is TGTGCCAGCAGAGGGGCAAGTAGCTCCTACAATGAGCAGTTCTTC. The rearrangement uses TRBV28 and TRBJ2-1, with D perhaps matching TRBD1 (5 bases). Trimming removed 6 bases at V and 0 bases at J, with 12 bases between. This CDR3 has 15 residues. The germline V gene has CDR1 MDHEN and CDR2 SYDVKM. The full variable domain, its missing parts supplied by reference TRBV28 and TRBJ2-1, is DVKVTQSSRYLVKRTGEKVFLECVQDMDHENMFWYRQDPGLGLRLIYFSYDVKMKEKGDIPEGYSVSREKKERFSLILESASTNQTSMYLCASRGASSSYNEQFFGPGTRLTVL.

The chain employs TRBV21-1 and TRBJ2-1; no DNA check was done on the table's D call, TRBD1. TRBV21-1 is described as a pseudogene. The CDR3 is 15 residues long. The CDR3 reads CASSKCQGYYNEQFF. CDR3 sequence (DNA): TGTGCCAGCAGCAAGTGTCAGGGGTACTACAATGAGCAGTTCTTC.

The chain uses TRBV7-3 and TRBJ2-7; 12 nucleotides agree with TRBD2. The CDR3 has 15 residues. V shed 6 bases and J 4 bases; nucleotides not matched to a gene: 7. Germline V gene data show CDR1 as SGHTA and CDR2 as FQGTGA. The CDR3 DNA follows: TGTGCCAGCAGTCCGACTAGCGGGAGTTCTTACGAGCAGTACTTC. Encoded protein: CASSPTSGSSYEQYF.

The chain carries TRBV24-1 and TRBJ2-1; perhaps TRBD2 as D (5 bases). Germline loops: CDR1 KGHDR, CDR2 SFDVKD. The CDR3 contains 13 residues. V was cut by 3 bases and J by 12 bases, with 14 bases left in between. The DNA for the CDR3 is TGTGCCACCAGTGATCTTCGGCCCGCGGGGCAGTTCTTC. Translation gives CATSDLRPAGQFF.

The rearrangement links TRBV28 to TRBJ2-3, with D possibly TRBD2 on 5 matching bases. Trimming removed 6 bases at V and 1 base at J, with 23 bases between. The CDR3 spans 18 residues. The germline gives CDR1 MDHEN, CDR2 SYDVKM. The CDR3 DNA sequence: TGTGCCAGCAGCCCATACCGTAGAGTAGCGACCGGCACAGATACGCAGTATTTT. This encodes CASSPYRRVATGTDTQYF.

V and J are TRBV20-1 and TRBJ1-5, with D possibly matching TRBD1 (6 bases). The CDR3 loop spans 14 amino acids. V was pared by 7 bases and J by 0 bases, with 13 bases between. Germline V gene lookup returns CDR1 DFQATT and CDR2 SNEGSKA (reference sequence). The CDR3 sequence is CSGLGGLSNQPQHF. For the CDR3, the DNA is TGCAGTGGATTAGGGGGACTTAGCAATCAGCCCCAGCATTTT.

Comments on this clonotype: The conserved phenylalanine or tryptophan normally closing the CDR3 is absent here, so this likely arose from a read error. The genes are TRBV30 and TRBJ2-7; D may be TRBD1 (5 bases). The germline V and J ends were trimmed by 0 bases and 7 bases, with 16 bases remaining between them. The CDR3 is 14 residues long. CDR1 and CDR2 from the germline V gene are GTSNPN and SVGIG (reference sequence). CDR3 loop: CAWSVLWGSKEQYL. The CDR3 DNA sequence: TGTGCCTGGAGTGTACTGTGGGGCTCGAAAGAGCAGTACCTC.

This clonotype came up once. The gene calls are TRBV2 and TRBJ2-7; TRBD1 might be the D (6 bases). CDR3 length: 12 amino acids. Trimming cost V 6 bases and J 6 bases, with 12 bases left between them. CDR1 SNHLY and CDR2 FYNNEI come from the germline V gene. In DNA form, the CDR3 reads TGTGCCAGCAGGCAACAGGGTAGCGAGCAGTACTTC. It specifies CASRQQGSEQYF.

The chain links TRBV19 to TRBJ2-4; D is undetermined. Trimming took 5 bases from V and 8 from J, leaving 16 bases between them. The CDR3 contains 14 residues. CDR1 and CDR2 (germline): LNHDA, SQIVND (reference sequence). CDR3 sequence: CASSLRWPGDIQYF. The CDR3 nucleotides are TGTGCCAGTAGTCTCCGGTGGCCTGGAGACATTCAGTACTTC.

This rearrangement joins TRBV27 to TRBJ2-3, with D uncertain. This CDR3 spans 15 amino acids. V gave up 3 bases and J gave up 0 bases, with 10 bases separating them. CDR1 MNHEY and CDR2 SMNVEV come from the germline V gene (reference sequence). The CDR3 DNA reads TGTGCCAGCAGTTTCTGGGCGGTTAGCACAGATACGCAGTATTTT. This sequence encodes CASSFWAVSTDTQYF.

The sample holds a few counts of this clonotype. V usage is TRBV7-2 and J usage is TRBJ1-5; tentatively, D is TRBD1 (5 bases). V lost 5 bases, J lost 1 base, and 12 bases lay in between. CDR1 is SGHTA, CDR2 FQGNSA, per germline. The CDR3 extends over 15 amino acids. The chain's CDR3 is CASSPQGMSNQPQHF. The CDR3 nucleotides read TGTGCCAGCAGCCCCCAGGGTATGAGCAATCAGCCCCAGCATTTT.

The chain uses TRBV6-2 or TRBV6-3 and TRBJ1-1; 8 bases line up with TRBD1. Per the germline V gene, CDR1 is MNHEY and CDR2 is SVGEGT. Trimming cost V 7 bases and J 5 bases; bases outside gene matches: 3. The CDR3 covers 12 residues. This CDR3 reads CASNRGITEAFF. CDR3 DNA sequence: TGTGCCAGCAACAGGGGGATAACTGAAGCTTTCTTT.

The chain couples TRBV7-9 to TRBJ2-5; the match to TRBD2 covers 8 bases. V was clipped by 1 base and J by 4 bases; unmatched bases: 8. Germline CDR1 SEHNR, CDR2 FQNEAQ (reference sequence). This CDR3 is 16 amino acids long. CDR3 in amino acids: CASSLGVSGGLETQYF. The CDR3 DNA sequence: TGTGCCAGCAGCTTAGGAGTCAGCGGGGGTTTAGAGACCCAGTACTTC.

The chain recombines TRBV15 with TRBJ2-5; a possible D gene is TRBD1 (5 bases). The V end lost 0 bases, the J end lost 7 bases, and 15 bases lay between the germline ends. CDR1 LNHNV and CDR2 YYDKDF come from the germline V gene (reference sequence). The CDR3 sequence is 15 residues long. The CDR3 DNA reads TGTGCCACCAGCAGAGATGGGGCTGGTGAAGGGACCCAGTACTTC. It encodes CATSRDGAGEGTQYF.

The genes are TRBV6-1 and TRBJ2-6, with D uncertain. The V end lost 7 bases, the J end lost 3 bases, and 7 bases lay between the germline ends. In germline, CDR1 is MNHNS, CDR2 SASEGT. This CDR3 region has 13 residues. CDR3 coding DNA: TGTGCCAGCAACCCCGGTGGGGCCAACGTCCTGACTTTC. Protein: CASNPGGANVLTF.

This chain uses TRBV19 with TRBJ1-5; TRBD1 agrees at 11 bases. After removal of 7 bases from V and 7 bases from J, the junction contained 9 bases not matched to a gene. The CDR3 extends over 15 amino acids. CDR1 is LNHDA, CDR2 SQIVND, per germline (reference sequence). In nucleotides, the CDR3 is TGTGCCAGTAACTCGGACAGGGGGCGCAGCCAGCCCCAGCATTTT. This sequence encodes CASNSDRGRSQPQHF.

The chain has TRBV15 and TRBJ1-1; D not resolved. Trimming pared 0 bases from V and 0 bases from J, leaving 8 bases between. Germline loops: CDR1 LNHNV, CDR2 YYDKDF (reference sequence). This CDR3 is 15 amino acids long. The CDR3: CATSRDGPLNTEAFF. Here the CDR3 DNA reads TGTGCCACCAGCAGAGATGGCCCCTTGAACACTGAAGCTTTCTTT.

J is TRBJ1-5 and V is TRBV20-1, with D possibly matching TRBD1 (5 bases). V shed 2 bases and J shed 2 bases, with 13 bases lying between them. Germline V lookup: CDR1 DFQATT, CDR2 SNEGSKA (reference sequence). The CDR3 loop spans 15 amino acids. The CDR3 DNA reads as TGCAGTGCTAGAATTAAAGGGGCGGGCAATCAGCCCCAGCATTTT. Translation gives CSARIKGAGNQPQHF.

The chain carries TRBV19 and TRBJ1-5; D might be TRBD1 (5 bases). This CDR3 contains 14 residues. Trimming took 7 bases from V and 4 from J, leaving 14 bases between them. CDR1 is LNHDA, CDR2 SQIVND, per germline (reference sequence). The CDR3 DNA reads as TGTGCCAGTAATCGACAGCAAAGTAATCAGCCCCAGCATTTT. It translates to CASNRQQSNQPQHF.

This clonotype was counted between two and nine times. The genes are TRBV6-4 and TRBJ1-5; D is unresolved. Trimming took off 8 bases at V and 3 bases at J, with 17 bases between the two ends. Germline V gene data show CDR1 as MRHNA and CDR2 as SNTAGT. CDR3 length: 15 amino acids. As DNA, the CDR3 is TGTGCCAGCGCCAAAGAGCACCATCCCAATCAGCCCCAGCATTTT. Its translation is CASAKEHHPNQPQHF.

The rearrangement links TRBV10-3 to TRBJ1-2; D uncertain. Per the germline V gene, CDR1 is ENHRY and CDR2 is SYGVKD. V shed 8 bases and J shed 5 bases, with 12 bases lying between them. This CDR3 has 12 residues. DNA of the CDR3: TGTGCCATCGCCCAGACGGAGTATGGCTACACCTTC. Translating gives CAIAQTEYGYTF.

The chain uses TRBV5-1 and TRBJ1-1; weak D call: TRBD1 (6 bases). Germline V CDR1 and CDR2: SGHRS, YFSETQ. There are 15 residues in the CDR3. Trimming pared 0 bases from V and 3 bases from J, leaving 12 bases between. In DNA, the CDR3 is TGCGCCAGCAGCTTGGGGGACATCTGGGACACTGAAGCTTTCTTT. Translation gives CASSLGDIWDTEAFF.

The V call is TRBV19, the J call TRBJ1-3; D call uncertain. The CDR3 has 15 amino acids. From germline, CDR1 is LNHDA and CDR2 SQIVND (reference sequence). V lost 6 bases and J 0 bases, leaving 12 bases between the germline ends. The CDR3, as DNA: TGTGCCAGTAGCTTGCAGTACTTCTCTGGAAACACCATATATTTT. This translates into CASSLQYFSGNTIYF.

The sample holds a few counts of this clonotype. The V gene is TRBV19, the J gene TRBJ1-5; possibly TRBD1 for D (6 bases). The CDR3 contains 14 residues. V was cut by 3 bases and J by 6 bases, with 12 bases left in between. Germline CDR1 is LNHDA and CDR2 is SQIVND (reference sequence). CDR3 in amino acids: CASSIVGGGQPQHF. As DNA, the CDR3 is TGTGCCAGTAGTATCGTGGGGGGCGGTCAGCCCCAGCATTTT.

The chain has TRBV19 and TRBJ1-5, with TRBD1 matching over 7 bases. J lost 4 bases, V lost 5 bases, and 11 bases had no gene match. CDR1 and CDR2 from the germline V gene are LNHDA and SQIVND (reference sequence). There are 16 residues in the CDR3. This CDR3 reads CASSPQPGQRNQPQHF. In nucleotides, the CDR3 is TGTGCCAGTAGTCCCCAACCGGGACAGCGGAATCAGCCCCAGCATTTT.

This clonotype is medium-sized. CDR3 bases: TGTGCATGTGGGGGCGGACAGCCCCAGCATTTT. Translation: CACGGGQPQHF. This sequence joins TRBV28 and TRBJ1-5, with D maybe TRBD1 (6 bases). The CDR3 is made up of 11 amino acids. Germline V gene sequence: CDR1 MDHEN, CDR2 SYDVKM. The entire variable domain, with the rest obtained from reference TRBV28 and TRBJ1-5, is as follows: DVKVTQSSRYLVKRTGEKVFLECVQDMDHENMFWYRQDPGLGLRLIYFSYDVKMKEKGDIPEGYSVSREKKERFSLILESASTNQTSMYLCACGGGQPQHFGDGTRLSIL.

The chain is built from TRBV6-1 and TRBJ2-1; TRBD2 aligns across 10 bases. After removal of 10 bases from V and 3 bases from J, the junction contained 9 bases not matched to a gene. The V gene's germline CDR1 is MNHNS and CDR2 SASEGT. This CDR3 is built from 15 residues. The CDR3 nucleotides read TGTGCCACCTACCTTAGGACTAGCGGCTACAATGAGCAGTTCTTC. Translated: CATYLRTSGYNEQFF.

This clonotype was recorded only once. V gene TRBV30 combines with J gene TRBJ1-3; 9 bases fit TRBD1. V trimming: 4 bases; J trimming: 3 bases; junction bases outside the gene matches: 4. This CDR3 region has 14 residues. From germline, CDR1 is GTSNPN and CDR2 SVGIG (reference sequence). CDR3 protein: CAWKDRGGGNTIYF. CDR3 in DNA: TGTGCCTGGAAGGACAGGGGCGGTGGAAACACCATATATTTT.

The chain is built from TRBV27 and TRBJ2-7; no firm D call. The CDR3 extends over 14 amino acids. The germline V gene encodes CDR1 MNHEY and CDR2 SMNVEV (reference sequence). Trimming removed 6 bases at V and 3 bases at J, with 15 bases between. This CDR3 reads CASSPNRALYEQYF. CDR3 nucleotide sequence: TGTGCCAGCAGCCCTAATCGGGCTCTCTACGAGCAGTACTTC.

J is TRBJ1-5 and V is TRBV7-9; D is ambiguous. The CDR3 is 14 amino acids. V dropped 5 bases and J dropped 6 bases, with 14 bases sitting between them. Germline V gives CDR1 SEHNR, CDR2 FQNEAQ (reference sequence). The CDR3 nucleotides read TGTGCCAGCAGCCCGGGTGCCTCGTCTCAGCCCCAGCATTTT. Its protein product is CASSPGASSQPQHF. Full variable domain (outside the CDR3, taken from reference TRBV7-9 and TRBJ1-5): DTGVSQNPRHKITKRGQNVTFRCDPISEHNRLYWYRQTLGQGPEFLTYFQNEAQLEKSRLLSDRFSAERPKGSFSTLEIQRTEQGDSAMYLCASSPGASSQPQHFGDGTRLSIL.